The sequence of this TCR beta chain was determined in a study of blood T cells in healthy people across ages. The wider study: There was about one barcoded beta molecule captured by template switching per two T cells.

Germline assignment: CDR1 SGDLS and CDR2 YYNGEE. This CDR3 region has 15 residues. V was trimmed by 4 bases and J by 4 bases, leaving 18 bases between them. Then a second PCR, running about 7 to 11 cycles, was carried out with a sample-barcoded 5' primer and a J-beta primer mix. TCRdb called the 5' RACE reads again in MiXCR, with one record for every CDR3 protein. The sample lists 700,000 to 900,000 distinct CDR3 sequences; roughly 50% were seen once. The rearrangement joins TRBV9 to TRBJ2-7; D might be TRBD2 (5 bases). Source material: blood. The sequence came from an elderly man in good health. CDR3 nucleotides: TGTGCCAGCAGCCCTAGCACACTGGTATCTTACGAGCAGTACTTC. Translating it yields CASSPSTLVSYEQYF.